A selection of T cell receptor beta chains follows, all from one sample in a study of monozygotic twins with inflammatory bowel disease. Reanalyzing the 5' RACE reads, TCRdb keeps one entry per CDR3 protein, without DNA. The data show under 200,000 distinct CDR3 sequences, and the top ten clones hold approximately 3%. Sequencing was carried out using blood. Every receptor here comes from a human donor with ulcerative colitis or Crohn's disease, or a healthy co-twin of an affected twin (not recorded which). Each CDR3 is given with its conserved first and last residue.

v_call: TRBV11-3
j_call: TRBJ2-2
cdr3_aa: CASSLLPSGITGELFF

v_call: TRBV11-3
j_call: TRBJ2-5
cdr3_aa: CASSITGGETQYF

v_call: TRBV3-1
j_call: TRBJ2-2
cdr3_aa: CASSRRQGLVTGELFF

v_call: TRBV6-1
j_call: TRBJ2-7
cdr3_aa: CASSDREAYEQYF

v_call: TRBV11-2
j_call: TRBJ2-5
cdr3_aa: CASSLDQGTSEWRQETQYF

v_call: TRBV24-1
j_call: TRBJ2-1
cdr3_aa: CATSDHRRVVNEQFF

v_call: TRBV5-4
j_call: TRBJ2-1
cdr3_aa: CASSKDRGNEQFF

v_call: TRBV6-5
j_call: TRBJ2-1
cdr3_aa: CASSYYSPALYNEQFF

v_call: TRBV24-1
j_call: TRBJ2-1
cdr3_aa: CATSDRRIGNEQFF

v_call: TRBV29-1
j_call: TRBJ2-5
cdr3_aa: CSARTGGGTQYF

v_call: TRBV6-5
j_call: TRBJ2-1
cdr3_aa: CASSYPPTLSSYNEQFF

v_call: TRBV7-3
j_call: TRBJ1-2
cdr3_aa: CASSLTRTAYYGYTF

v_call: TRBV9
j_call: TRBJ2-1
cdr3_aa: CASSVEASSGDNEQFF

v_call: TRBV5-5
j_call: TRBJ2-7
cdr3_aa: CASSTLTGSYEQYF

v_call: TRBV7-3
j_call: TRBJ1-1
cdr3_aa: CASSLTGSGNTEAFF

v_call: TRBV10-3
j_call: TRBJ1-5
cdr3_aa: CAISPGTGLEPQHF

v_call: TRBV24-1
j_call: TRBJ2-5
cdr3_aa: CATGGNGETQYF

v_call: TRBV7-6
j_call: TRBJ2-3
cdr3_aa: CASSYGPPGDTQYF

v_call: TRBV12-3/TRBV12-4
j_call: TRBJ1-4
cdr3_aa: CASSSTGSNEKLFF

v_call: TRBV7-2
j_call: TRBJ1-5
cdr3_aa: CASRGAGGNQPQHF

v_call: TRBV28
j_call: TRBJ2-6
cdr3_aa: CASKPSGLHSGANVLTF

v_call: TRBV28
j_call: TRBJ2-3
cdr3_aa: CASRKGGVDTQYF

v_call: TRBV7-2
j_call: TRBJ1-1
cdr3_aa: CASSLARGTHTEAFF

v_call: TRBV9
j_call: TRBJ1-6
cdr3_aa: CASSVSATANNSPLHF

v_call: TRBV28
j_call: TRBJ2-7
cdr3_aa: CATRDRAYEQYF

v_call: TRBV12-3/TRBV12-4
j_call: TRBJ2-2
cdr3_aa: CASNPGQGIGELFF

v_call: TRBV25-1
j_call: TRBJ2-7
cdr3_aa: CASAGAGTYEQHF

v_call: TRBV11-1
j_call: TRBJ2-3
cdr3_aa: CASSPLQRGTDTQYF

v_call: TRBV24-1
j_call: TRBJ1-1
cdr3_aa: CATYSIDRGLGYTEAFF